One and the same sample provided the 27 T cell receptor beta chains below, sequenced in a study of blood T cell repertoires in COVID-19. The repertoire was sequenced with immunoSEQ multiplex PCR; TCRdb's copy has only in-frame clones and lacks some. The table includes 90,000 or so clones, 89% detected once. Specimen: peripheral blood. The receptors stem from a man aged 60 to 69 with COVID-19, enrolled during active disease.

The sample holds a few counts of this clone. The V call is TRBV2, the J call TRBJ1-1, with a tentative D call TRBD1 (6 bases). The CDR3 runs 12 residues. Per the germline V gene, CDR1 is SNHLY and CDR2 is FYNNEI. Trimming cost V 6 bases and J 3 bases, with 8 bases left between them. CDR3 DNA sequence: TGTGCCAGCAGGAGACAGGACACTGAAGCTTTCTTT. Translated: CASRRQDTEAFF.

This rearrangement joins TRBV30 to TRBJ1-6; D remains unclear. V lost 6 bases to trimming and J lost 3 bases, with 9 bases between them. From germline, CDR1 is GTSNPN and CDR2 SVGIG (reference sequence). This CDR3 contains 13 residues. Here the CDR3 DNA reads TGTGCCTGCCCGCGGGGCTATAATTCACCCCTCCACTTT. Encoded protein: CACPRGYNSPLHF.

V gene TRBV10-3 combines with J gene TRBJ1-2; D is undetermined. This CDR3 contains 14 residues. V dropped 4 bases and J dropped 4 bases, with 13 bases sitting between them. Germline V CDR1 and CDR2: ENHRY, SYGVKD. The DNA for the CDR3 is TGTGCCATCAGTGGGGGAGGAGTGGGCTATGGCTACACCTTC. It encodes CAISGGGVGYGYTF.

V and J are TRBV15 and TRBJ2-5; D is perhaps TRBD1 (5 bases). Trimming took off 8 bases at V and 0 bases at J, with 10 bases between the two ends. Germline V gene sequence: CDR1 LNHNV, CDR2 YYDKDF (reference sequence). This CDR3 has 13 amino acids. The CDR3 nucleotides read TGTGCCACCTCTGGGGCGGACCAAGAGACCCAGTACTTC. Translating it yields CATSGADQETQYF. The whole variable domain, filled in from reference TRBV15 and TRBJ2-5, reads DAMVIQNPRYQVTQFGKPVTLSCSQTLNHNVMYWYQQKSSQAPKLLFHYYDKDFNNEADTPDNFQSRRPNTSFCFLDIRSPGLGDTAMYLCATSGADQETQYFGPGTRLLVL.

This sequence joins TRBV28 and TRBJ2-7, with 11 nucleotides matching TRBD1. This CDR3 is built from 15 residues. V lost 7 bases and J lost 3; bases outside the gene matches: 8. Germline CDR1 is MDHEN and CDR2 is SYDVKM. The DNA for the CDR3 is TGTGCCAGCACCAGAGGGACAGGGGGAGGCTACGAGCAGTACTTC. It codes for CASTRGTGGGYEQYF.

The chain couples TRBV14 to TRBJ2-7; TRBD2 might be the D (7 bases). The CDR3 extends over 17 amino acids. V lost 5 bases, J lost 0 bases, and 20 bases lay in between. Looked up from germline, CDR1 is SGHDN and CDR2 is FVKESK. CDR3 nucleotide sequence: TGTGCCAGCAGCTCTCTGGGGGGGCTAGGGGCCTCCTACGAGCAGTACTTC. It encodes CASSSLGGLGASYEQYF.

The chain links TRBV27 to TRBJ1-5; TRBD1 might be the D (6 bases). CDR1 MNHEY and CDR2 SMNVEV come from the germline V gene (reference sequence). CDR3 length equals 13 residues. V was clipped by 6 bases and J by 5 bases, with 11 bases between them. This chain's CDR3 is CASSKGGYQPQHF. The CDR3 coding sequence is TGTGCCAGCAGCAAGGGGGGGTATCAGCCCCAGCATTTT.

V usage is TRBV3-1 (or the pseudogene TRBV3-2) and J usage is TRBJ2-2; tentative D call: TRBD1 (5 bases). Germline CDR1 LGHDT, CDR2 YNNKEL (reference sequence). V was pared by 2 bases and J by 5 bases, with 21 bases between. The CDR3 extends over 18 amino acids. The CDR3 reads CASSQKGVGLQWTGELFF. The CDR3 DNA sequence: TGTGCCAGCAGCCAAAAAGGGGTGGGGCTCCAGTGGACCGGGGAGCTGTTTTTT.

The V call is TRBV7-9, the J call TRBJ2-1; 8 bases agree with TRBD1. Germline CDR1 is SEHNR and CDR2 is FQNEAQ (reference sequence). V was pared by 5 bases and J by 9 bases, with 3 bases of the junction left unmatched. The CDR3 totals 12 residues. CDR3 in DNA: TGTGCCAGCAGCCCAGACAGGGGTGAGCAGTTCTTC. The encoded protein is CASSPDRGEQFF.

This chain connects TRBV10-2 to TRBJ1-1; D unclear. V was shortened by 5 bases and J by 2 bases, with 6 bases between the two germline ends. Looked up from germline, CDR1 is WSHSY and CDR2 is SAAADI. The CDR3 is 12 residues long. CDR3 nucleotides: TGCGCCAGCAGTTCGGGTAACACTGAAGCTTTCTTT. This encodes CASSSGNTEAFF.

This rearrangement joins TRBV5-1 to TRBJ1-1; 9 bases are a match to TRBD1. The CDR3 runs to 13 residues. V was clipped by 9 bases and J by 2 bases; unmatched bases: 5. Per germline, CDR1 SGHRS and CDR2 YFSETQ. The CDR3 loop is CATGTGSNTEAFF. Written as DNA, the CDR3 is TGCGCCACTGGGACAGGGAGCAACACTGAAGCTTTCTTT.

The chain uses TRBV19 and TRBJ1-5, with D perhaps matching TRBD1 (5 bases). CDR3 length: 13 residues. Trimming shortened V by 4 bases and J by 7 bases, and 11 bases separated the two germline ends. Germline CDR1 is LNHDA and CDR2 is SQIVND (reference sequence). The CDR3 is CASSRQGGQPQHF. CDR3 DNA: TGTGCCAGTAGTAGGCAGGGTGGGCAGCCCCAGCATTTT.

Only one count was recorded for this clone. This chain uses TRBV28 with TRBJ2-7; 8 positions agree with TRBD2. Germline lookup yields CDR1 MDHEN and CDR2 SYDVKM. The CDR3 totals 13 residues. V was clipped by 4 bases and J by 5 bases; unmatched bases: 4. As DNA, the CDR3 is TGTGCCAGCAGTTCGGGACTAGATGACGAGCAGTACTTC. It yields the protein CASSSGLDDEQYF.

This chain connects TRBV7-2 to TRBJ1-3; D is undetermined. This CDR3 spans 15 amino acids. The germline V gene encodes CDR1 SGHTA and CDR2 FQGNSA. Trimming cost V 4 bases and J 0 bases, with 10 bases left between them. CDR3 amino acids: CASSSQLFSGNTIYF. In DNA, the CDR3 is TGTGCCAGCAGCTCACAGTTGTTCTCTGGAAACACCATATATTTT.

This chain connects TRBV18 to TRBJ2-2; 8 nucleotides agree with TRBD2. This CDR3 is 15 amino acids long. The germline V gene encodes CDR1 KGHSH and CDR2 LQKENI. The J segment lost 1 base and the V segment lost 3 bases, leaving 1 base of the junction unmatched. This CDR3 is CASSPGLGNTGELFF. CDR3 sequence (DNA): TGTGCCAGCTCACCGGGACTAGGGAACACCGGGGAGCTGTTTTTT.

This rearrangement joins TRBV27 to TRBJ2-7; unclear D gene. The CDR3 runs to 12 residues. CDR1 is MNHEY and CDR2 is SMNVEV in the germline V gene (reference sequence). Trimming took 3 bases from V and 3 from J, leaving 6 bases between them. CDR3 protein: CASSFPGYEQYF. The CDR3 DNA follows: TGTGCCAGCAGTTTCCCCGGCTACGAGCAGTACTTC.

The chain couples TRBV27 to TRBJ2-7, with TRBD2 identical over 8 bases. The CDR3 has 15 amino acids. V shed 5 bases and J 0 bases; nucleotides not matched to a gene: 6. Germline V gives CDR1 MNHEY, CDR2 SMNVEV (reference sequence). CDR3 nucleotides: TGTGCCAGCAGTCCGGGACTAGTGGGCTCCTACGAGCAGTACTTC. Protein: CASSPGLVGSYEQYF.

This chain's CDR3 is CASSTRFSSFTDTQYF. The CDR3, as DNA: TGTGCCAGCAGCACCCGATTTAGCTCCTTCACAGATACGCAGTATTTT. The rearrangement links TRBV9 to TRBJ2-3; no clear D gene. The CDR3 runs 16 residues. CDR1 is SGDLS and CDR2 is YYNGEE in the germline V gene. V gave up 4 bases and J gave up 2 bases, with 17 bases separating them.

The J gene is TRBJ2-3, the V gene TRBV5-1; TRBD2 matches 11 bases. Germline V gene lookup returns CDR1 SGHRS and CDR2 YFSETQ. CDR3 length: 14 residues. V shed 4 bases, J shed 6 bases, and the junction held 4 bases outside the gene matches. The CDR3 DNA follows: TGCGCCAGCAGCCCCGGACTAGCGGGCGATACGCAGTATTTT. Encoded protein: CASSPGLAGDTQYF. The full variable domain, rest sourced from reference TRBV5-1 and TRBJ2-3, is KAGVTQTPRYLIKTRGQQVTLSCSPISGHRSVSWYQQTPGQGLQFLFEYFSETQRNKGNFPGRFSGRQFSNSRSEMNVSTLELGDSALYLCASSPGLAGDTQYFGPGTRLTVL.

This chain's CDR3 is CASSSGTSGRNTDTQYF. CDR3 sequence (DNA): TGTGCCAGCAGCTCCGGGACTAGCGGGAGAAATACAGATACGCAGTATTTT. The J gene is TRBJ2-3, the V gene TRBV7-3, with 14 bases that match TRBD2. Trimming took 4 bases from V and 3 from J; bases not matched to a gene: 6. CDR1 is SGHTA, CDR2 FQGTGA, per germline. This CDR3 is built from 17 residues.

The chain employs TRBV4-3 and TRBJ1-4; TRBD1 agrees at 7 bases. The CDR3 is 17 residues long. The germline V gene has CDR1 LGHNA and CDR2 YSLEER. J lost 8 bases, V lost 0 bases, and 12 bases had no gene match. CDR3 sequence reads: CASSQDLLRRGREKLFF. In nucleotides, the CDR3 is TGCGCCAGCAGCCAAGATCTATTGAGGAGGGGGCGGGAAAAACTGTTTTTT.

V usage is TRBV4-1 and J usage is TRBJ2-2, with D unclear. The CDR3 has 13 residues. The V end lost 1 base, the J end lost 5 bases, and 5 bases lay between the germline ends. Germline V gives CDR1 MGHRA, CDR2 YSYEKL. In DNA form, the CDR3 reads TGCGCCAGCAGCCAAGGTCGGACCGGGGAGCTGTTTTTT. This encodes CASSQGRTGELFF.

V is TRBV3-1 (or the pseudogene TRBV3-2) and J is TRBJ2-1, with D unresolved. Trimming stripped 2 bases from V and 2 bases from J, with 10 bases between. The CDR3 runs to 15 residues. Germline CDR1 is LGHDT and CDR2 is YNNKEL (reference sequence). In DNA, the CDR3 is TGTGCCAGCAGCCAACCCCGAACTCCCTACAATGAGCAGTTCTTC. This translates into CASSQPRTPYNEQFF.

V and J are TRBV6-6 and TRBJ1-4, with a weak D call TRBD1 (6 bases). The CDR3 is 15 amino acids. Germline V gives CDR1 MNHNY, CDR2 SVGAGI (reference sequence). The V end lost 2 bases, the J end lost 7 bases, and 14 bases lay between the germline ends. CDR3 loop: CASSYPPDRVEKLFF. The DNA for the CDR3 is TGTGCCAGCAGTTACCCCCCGGACAGAGTTGAAAAACTGTTTTTT.

The chain links TRBV5-1 to TRBJ2-1, with TRBD2 identical over 7 bases. After removal of 0 bases from V and 5 bases from J, the junction contained 8 bases not matched to a gene. Germline CDR1 SGHRS, CDR2 YFSETQ. The CDR3 extends over 16 amino acids. In DNA form, the CDR3 reads TGCGCCAGCAGCTTGGAGGCTAGCGGAGCCAACAATGAGCAGTTCTTC. Protein product: CASSLEASGANNEQFF.

The J gene is TRBJ1-1, the V gene TRBV2; a possible D gene is TRBD1 (5 bases). The ends were cut back, 6 bases at V and 3 bases at J, with 5 bases in the middle. Per the germline V gene, CDR1 is SNHLY and CDR2 is FYNNEI. The CDR3 sequence is 11 residues long. The CDR3 is CASSRDTEAFF. The DNA for the CDR3 is TGTGCCAGCAGCAGGGACACTGAAGCTTTCTTT.

This chain links TRBV9 with TRBJ1-4; 10 bases are a match to TRBD1. Looked up from germline, CDR1 is SGDLS and CDR2 is YYNGEE. After removal of 0 bases from V and 4 bases from J, the junction contained 9 bases not matched to a gene. The CDR3 covers 18 residues. Written as DNA, the CDR3 is TGTGCCAGCAGCGTAGATGGGACAGGGGTAAGAGGTAATGAAAAACTGTTTTTT. Protein product: CASSVDGTGVRGNEKLFF.